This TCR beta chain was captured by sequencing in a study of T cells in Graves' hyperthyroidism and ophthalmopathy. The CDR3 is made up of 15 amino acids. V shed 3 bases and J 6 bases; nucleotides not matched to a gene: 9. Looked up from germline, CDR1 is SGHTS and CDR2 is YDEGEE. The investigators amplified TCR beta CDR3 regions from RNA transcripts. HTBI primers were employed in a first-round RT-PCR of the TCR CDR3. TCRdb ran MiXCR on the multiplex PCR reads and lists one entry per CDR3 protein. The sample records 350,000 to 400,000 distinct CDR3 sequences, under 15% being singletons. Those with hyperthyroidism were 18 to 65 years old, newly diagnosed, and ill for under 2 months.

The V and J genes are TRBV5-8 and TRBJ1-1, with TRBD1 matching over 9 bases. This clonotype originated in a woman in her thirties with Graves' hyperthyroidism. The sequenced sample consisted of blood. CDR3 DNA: TGTGCCAGCAGCTCCAGGACAGGGGTCTATGCTGAAGCTTTCTTT. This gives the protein CASSSRTGVYAEAFF.